These 26 T cell receptor beta chains came from one sample sequenced in a study of PD-L1 blockade in urothelial cancer. Only in-frame clones appear in the TCRdb table, and some are missing; sequencing was by immunoSEQ multiplex PCR. The sample includes around 69,000 clones, approximately 89% of them seen just once. The time point here: peripheral blood 6 weeks after treatment start. Sample: PBMCs, taken around atezolizumab (anti-PD-L1) treatment. All receptors derive from an elderly woman with urothelial cancer.

The chain carries TRBV18 and TRBJ2-1, with 10 positions matching TRBD2. V shed 2 bases and J 12 bases; nucleotides not matched to a gene: 4. The V gene's germline CDR1 is KGHSH and CDR2 LQKENI. The CDR3 is 13 residues long. DNA for the CDR3: TGTGCCAGCTCACCAGGGACTAGCGCCCCGCAGTTCTTC. This encodes CASSPGTSAPQFF.

V is TRBV30 and J is TRBJ1-5, with 10 bases that match TRBD1. The V segment lost 5 bases and the J segment 4 bases; nucleotides outside the gene matches: 2. The V gene's germline CDR1 is GTSNPN and CDR2 SVGIG (reference sequence). The CDR3 sequence is 13 residues long. CDR3 in amino acids: CAWGDRGNQPQHF. The CDR3 DNA follows: TGTGCCTGGGGGGACAGGGGAAATCAGCCCCAGCATTTT.

The chain combines TRBV5-1 with TRBJ2-3, with a weak D call TRBD1 (6 bases). Per germline, CDR1 SGHRS and CDR2 YFSETQ. The CDR3 consists of 15 residues. The ends were cut back, 0 bases at V and 4 bases at J, with 12 bases in the middle. CDR3 sequence reads: CASSLGGQPADTQYF. Here the CDR3 DNA reads TGCGCCAGCAGCTTGGGGGGACAACCGGCAGATACGCAGTATTTT.

The rearrangement joins TRBV5-8 to TRBJ1-5; TRBD1 might be the D (6 bases). Trimming cost V 0 bases and J 3 bases, with 10 bases left between them. Germline values: CDR1 SGHTS, CDR2 YDEGEE. This CDR3 region has 15 residues. The CDR3 nucleotides read TGTGCCAGCAGCTTGGGACAGGTTCCCAATCAGCCCCAGCATTTT. Amino acid sequence: CASSLGQVPNQPQHF.

This clone was counted between two and nine times. The V gene is TRBV9, the J gene TRBJ1-2; 9 nucleotides align to TRBD1. CDR3 length: 17 residues. Germline V gene sequence: CDR1 SGDLS, CDR2 YYNGEE. V shed 3 bases, J shed 0 bases, and the junction held 9 bases outside the gene matches. In nucleotides, the CDR3 is TGTGCCAGCAGCGGTGGGACAGGGCACCGATCTAACTATGGCTACACCTTC. It yields the protein CASSGGTGHRSNYGYTF. Full variable domain (remainder filled in from reference TRBV9 and TRBJ1-2): DSGVTQTPKHLITATGQRVTLRCSPRSGDLSVYWYQQSLDQGLQFLIQYYNGEERAKGNILERFSAQQFPDLHSELNLSSLELGDSALYFCASSGGTGHRSNYGYTFGSGTRLTVV.

The chain carries TRBV9 and TRBJ2-3; the D is unclear. V gave up 0 bases and J gave up 6 bases, with 2 bases separating them. Germline V lookup: CDR1 SGDLS, CDR2 YYNGEE. The CDR3 has 11 residues. The chain's CDR3 is CASSVADTQYF. In nucleotides, the CDR3 is TGTGCCAGCAGCGTAGCGGATACGCAGTATTTT.

The chain uses TRBV5-4 and TRBJ2-7, with 11 bases identical to TRBD1. The V gene end was trimmed by 4 bases and the J gene end by 2 bases; junction bases not matched to a gene: 5. Per the germline V gene, CDR1 is SGHNT and CDR2 is YYREEE (reference sequence). The CDR3 contains 15 residues. The chain's CDR3 is CASSAGQGVTYEQYF. CDR3 DNA sequence: TGTGCCAGCAGCGCGGGACAGGGGGTAACCTACGAGCAGTACTTC.

V is TRBV28 and J is TRBJ1-2; D uncertain. Looked up from germline, CDR1 is MDHEN and CDR2 is SYDVKM. This CDR3 region has 14 residues. V shed 4 bases and J shed 1 base, with 10 bases lying between them. The CDR3 DNA reads TGTGCCAGCAGTTATGGGCCGTTTAACTATGGCTACACCTTC. Translating gives CASSYGPFNYGYTF.

The chain joins TRBV28 to TRBJ2-5; TRBD1 aligns across 7 bases. J gave up 4 bases and V 7 bases, and 12 bases lay outside the gene matches. The germline gives CDR1 MDHEN, CDR2 SYDVKM. The CDR3 totals 15 residues. CDR3 in DNA: TGTGCCAGCACCGAGGGGGCCCTTTTAGGAGAGACCCAGTACTTC. This codes for CASTEGALLGETQYF.

This chain uses TRBV4-2 with TRBJ2-4; possible D gene TRBD1, 6 bases. The CDR3 has 13 residues. Germline V CDR1 and CDR2: LGHNA, YNFKEQ. Trimming stripped 4 bases from V and 6 bases from J, with 10 bases between. CDR3 residues: CASSRDTGNIQYF. The CDR3 DNA sequence: TGTGCCAGCAGCCGGGACACGGGAAACATTCAGTACTTC.

The chain combines TRBV28 with TRBJ1-4; D remains ambiguous. CDR3 length: 14 residues. Germline CDR1 and CDR2: MDHEN and SYDVKM. The V end was cut by 3 bases, the J end by 1 base, with 6 bases between. This chain's CDR3 is CASSLRQTNEKLFF. The DNA of the CDR3 is TGTGCCAGCAGTTTGAGACAAACTAATGAAAAACTGTTTTTT.

The chain employs TRBV28 and TRBJ1-1, with D perhaps matching TRBD1 (6 bases). This CDR3 comprises 14 residues. Germline V CDR1 and CDR2: MDHEN, SYDVKM. Trimming left V 10 bases short and J 6 bases short, with 21 bases between. The CDR3 nucleotides are TGTGCCAACCAGCCGTTGAGGGGACAATCTGAAGCTTTCTTT. Protein product: CANQPLRGQSEAFF.

The V gene is TRBV29-1, the J gene TRBJ1-4; D gene uncertain. Germline assignment: CDR1 SQVTM and CDR2 ANQGSEA. The CDR3 sequence is 13 residues long. V lost 1 base, J lost 5 bases, and 8 bases lay in between. CDR3: CSVEVHVNEKLFF. CDR3 nucleotide sequence: TGCAGCGTTGAAGTACACGTCAATGAAAAACTGTTTTTT.

The chain carries TRBV14 and TRBJ1-1, with D possibly being TRBD1 (5 bases). Germline values: CDR1 SGHDN, CDR2 FVKESK. This CDR3 comprises 12 residues. Between the trimmed V and J ends, which lost 4 bases and 10 bases, there was a span of 13 bases. The CDR3 spells CASSPGGGGAFF. The DNA for the CDR3 is TGTGCCAGCAGCCCCGGCGGGGGTGGAGCTTTCTTT.

The chain is built from TRBV5-1 and TRBJ2-4; a weak D match, TRBD1 (6 bases). The V end lost 4 bases, the J end lost 3 bases, and 17 bases lay between the germline ends. The V gene's germline CDR1 is SGHRS and CDR2 YFSETQ. This CDR3 is 16 amino acids long. The CDR3 DNA reads TGCGCCAGCAGCACGGACCGCCGACAGGACAAAAACATTCAGTACTTC. Translating it yields CASSTDRRQDKNIQYF. The complete variable domain, with remaining parts taken from reference TRBV5-1 and TRBJ2-4, reads KAGVTQTPRYLIKTRGQQVTLSCSPISGHRSVSWYQQTPGQGLQFLFEYFSETQRNKGNFPGRFSGRQFSNSRSEMNVSTLELGDSALYLCASSTDRRQDKNIQYFGAGTRLSVL.

This chain connects TRBV30 to TRBJ2-1; 11 bases fit TRBD2. The CDR3 consists of 16 residues. J gave up 3 bases and V 2 bases, and 6 bases lay outside the gene matches. Per the germline V gene, CDR1 is GTSNPN and CDR2 is SVGIG (reference sequence). The CDR3 DNA reads as TGTGCCTGGAGTACAAGGACTAGCGGGCACTACAATGAGCAGTTCTTC. It yields the protein CAWSTRTSGHYNEQFF.

The chain uses TRBV4-2 and TRBJ2-3; maybe TRBD1 (6 bases). Germline V gene sequence: CDR1 LGHNA, CDR2 YNFKEQ. Trimming left V 0 bases short and J 0 bases short, with 13 bases between. This CDR3 has 17 residues. In nucleotides, the CDR3 is TGTGCCAGCAGCCAAGATTATAGACAGGTCAGCACAGATACGCAGTATTTT. Encoded protein: CASSQDYRQVSTDTQYF.

The chain couples TRBV9 to TRBJ2-1, with no clear D. This CDR3 contains 13 residues. Trimming stripped 0 bases from V and 9 bases from J, with 10 bases between. In germline, CDR1 is SGDLS, CDR2 YYNGEE. CDR3 sequence: CASSVGDTGEQFF. The CDR3 DNA reads as TGTGCCAGCAGCGTAGGAGACACCGGTGAGCAGTTCTTC. Filled out from reference TRBV9 and TRBJ2-1, the complete variable domain reads DSGVTQTPKHLITATGQRVTLRCSPRSGDLSVYWYQQSLDQGLQFLIQYYNGEERAKGNILERFSAQQFPDLHSELNLSSLELGDSALYFCASSVGDTGEQFFGPGTRLTVL.

The chain carries TRBV19 and TRBJ2-7; TRBD1 agrees at 8 bases. There are 14 residues in the CDR3. Germline V gene data show CDR1 as LNHDA and CDR2 as SQIVND (reference sequence). Trimming cost V 5 bases and J 0 bases; bases outside gene matches: 3. CDR3 nucleotide sequence: TGTGCCAGTAGTTTCGGACAGGGCTCCTACGAGCAGTACTTC. Translation: CASSFGQGSYEQYF.

V and J are TRBV27 and TRBJ2-5; D is ambiguous. Trimming removed 6 bases from V and 1 base from J, with 18 bases in between. Germline values: CDR1 MNHEY, CDR2 SMNVEV (reference sequence). The CDR3 is made up of 16 amino acids. CDR3 amino acids: CASSSQITRLQETQYF. The CDR3 nucleotides read TGTGCCAGCAGCAGCCAAATAACGAGGCTCCAAGAGACCCAGTACTTC.

The V and J genes are TRBV7-8 and TRBJ1-1, with D possibly being TRBD1 (6 bases). Per germline, CDR1 SGHVS and CDR2 FQNEAQ. Between the trimmed V and J ends, which lost 8 bases and 2 bases, there was a span of 12 bases. The CDR3 is 13 amino acids. The CDR3 here is CASLRGGNTEAFF. The CDR3 DNA follows: TGTGCCAGCCTTAGGGGGGGTAACACTGAAGCTTTCTTT.

The chain joins TRBV5-6 to TRBJ1-1; D unclear. The CDR3 runs to 13 residues. Germline V gene lookup returns CDR1 SGHDT and CDR2 YYEEEE. V was cut by 3 bases and J by 1 base, with 7 bases left in between. CDR3 DNA sequence: TGTGCCAGCAGCTACCTAGGGAACACTGAAGCTTTCTTT. Its protein is CASSYLGNTEAFF.

J is TRBJ2-1 and V is TRBV10-3; 8 nucleotides line up with TRBD1. CDR1 is ENHRY, CDR2 SYGVKD, per germline. Germline trimming cut 3 bases from V and 9 bases from J; bases unmatched to any gene: 10. There are 15 residues in the CDR3. The chain's CDR3 is CAISDPLRTGSEQFF. The CDR3 DNA follows: TGTGCCATCAGTGACCCTTTGAGGACAGGGAGTGAGCAGTTCTTC.

The chain links TRBV30 to TRBJ1-5, with TRBD1 as a possible D gene (6 bases). Germline-derived CDR1 and CDR2 are GTSNPN and SVGIG (reference sequence). The ends were cut back, 3 bases at V and 4 bases at J, with 10 bases in the middle. This CDR3 has 13 residues. The CDR3 coding sequence is TGTGCCTGGAGCGATACAGGGAATCAGCCCCAGCATTTT. Translation: CAWSDTGNQPQHF.

The rearrangement uses TRBV11-2 and TRBJ2-1; 7 nucleotides align to TRBD2. The trim removed 8 bases at V and 10 bases at J, leaving 5 bases unmatched. Germline CDR1 SGHAT, CDR2 FQNNGV. CDR3 size: 11 residues. CDR3 coding DNA: TGTGCCAGCGCGGGAGAACGGGAGCAGTTCTTC. It is translated as CASAGEREQFF.

The chain has TRBV4-1 and TRBJ2-7; D not resolved. CDR1 and CDR2 (germline): MGHRA, YSYEKL. The CDR3 runs 13 residues. With 2 bases removed from V and 9 bases from J, the gap between germline ends came to 14 bases. In DNA form, the CDR3 reads TGCGCCAGCAGCCAAACCACTGACACTGGGCAGTACTTC. The encoded protein is CASSQTTDTGQYF.